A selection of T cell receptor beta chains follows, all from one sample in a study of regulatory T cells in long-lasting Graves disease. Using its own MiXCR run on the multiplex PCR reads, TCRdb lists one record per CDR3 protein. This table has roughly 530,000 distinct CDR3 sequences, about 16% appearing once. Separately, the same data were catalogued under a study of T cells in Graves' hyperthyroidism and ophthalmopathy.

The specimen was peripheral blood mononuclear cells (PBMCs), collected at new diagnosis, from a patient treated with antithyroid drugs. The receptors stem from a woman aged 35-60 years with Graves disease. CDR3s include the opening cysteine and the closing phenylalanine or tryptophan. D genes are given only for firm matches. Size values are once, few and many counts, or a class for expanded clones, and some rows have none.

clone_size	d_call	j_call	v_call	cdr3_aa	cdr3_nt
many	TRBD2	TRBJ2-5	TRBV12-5	CASGLGASGGQETQYF	TGTGCTAGTGGTTTGGGGGCCAGCGGGGGACAAGAGACCCAGTACTTC
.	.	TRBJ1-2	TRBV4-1	CASSQDRTASYYGYTF	TGCGCCAGCAGCCAAGATCGGACGGCGTCCTACTATGGCTACACCTTC
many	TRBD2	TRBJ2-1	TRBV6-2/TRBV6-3	CASSYGAGDSYNEQFF	TGTGCCAGCAGTTACGGGGCGGGGGACTCCTACAATGAGCAGTTCTTC
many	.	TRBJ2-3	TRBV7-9	CASSSTNREVDTQYF	TGTGCCAGCAGCTCCACCAACCGAGAGGTAGATACGCAGTATTTT
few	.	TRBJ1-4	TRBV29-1	CSVVVPTRSEKLFF	TGCAGCGTTGTGGTTCCGACTCGAAGTGAAAAACTGTTTTTT
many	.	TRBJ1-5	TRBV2	CASSEGQVQRQPQHF	TGTGCCAGCAGTGAGGGGCAGGTGCAAAGACAGCCCCAGCATTTT
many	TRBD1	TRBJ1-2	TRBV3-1	CASSQGGQGLPVDF	TGTGCCAGCAGCCAAGGGGGACAGGGCCTGCCCGTGGATTTC
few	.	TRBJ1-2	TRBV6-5	CASSYTQGTVYGYTF	TGTGCCAGCAGTTACACACAGGGTACTGTCTATGGCTACACCTTC
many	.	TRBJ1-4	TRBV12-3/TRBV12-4	CASSHRKTGQNEKLFF	TGTGCCAGCAGTCACCGAAAGACAGGCCAAAATGAAAAACTGTTTTTT
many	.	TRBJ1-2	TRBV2	CASRSEGLYTNYGYTF	TGTGCCAGCAGATCAGAAGGACTGTACACTAACTATGGCTACACCTTC
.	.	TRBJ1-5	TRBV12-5	CASGQGYQPQHF	TGTGCTAGTGGTCAGGGATATCAGCCCCAGCATTTT
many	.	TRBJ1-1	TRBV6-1	CASGPGDRRNTEAFF	TGTGCCAGCGGTCCAGGAGACAGGAGGAACACTGAAGCTTTCTTT
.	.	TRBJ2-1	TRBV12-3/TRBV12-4	CASSLAGTANNEQFF	TGTGCCAGCAGTTTAGCCGGGACGGCTAACAATGAGCAGTTCTTC
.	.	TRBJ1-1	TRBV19	CASSIARSFEAFF	TGTGCCAGTAGTATAGCCCGGAGTTTTGAAGCTTTCTTT
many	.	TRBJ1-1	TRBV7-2	CASSWVDGHWNTEAFF	TGTGCCAGCAGCTGGGTCGACGGCCATTGGAACACTGAAGCTTTCTTT
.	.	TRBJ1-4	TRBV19	CASRWRAGETTNEKLFF	TGTGCCAGCCGATGGAGGGCAGGGGAAACAACTAATGAAAAACTGTTTTTT
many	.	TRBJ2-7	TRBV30	CAWERAHRDEQYF	TGTGCCTGGGAAAGGGCCCACCGGGACGAGCAGTACTTC
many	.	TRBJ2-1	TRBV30	CAWSEGGAYNEQFF	TGTGCCTGGAGTGAGGGGGGGGCCTACAATGAGCAGTTCTTC
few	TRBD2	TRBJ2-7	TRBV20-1	CSARLAGALTYEQYF	TGCAGTGCCCGACTAGCGGGGGCCCTAACCTACGAGCAGTACTTC
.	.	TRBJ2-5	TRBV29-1	CSLLEPGRGETQYF	TGCAGCCTTCTAGAACCGGGACGTGGAGAGACCCAGTACTTC
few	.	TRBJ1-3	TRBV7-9	CASRAELGNTIYF	TGTGCCAGCAGGGCCGAACTTGGAAACACCATATATTTT
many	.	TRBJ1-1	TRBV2	CAAPGWGTEAFF	TGTGCCGCCCCCGGATGGGGGACTGAAGCTTTCTTT
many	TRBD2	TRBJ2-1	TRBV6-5	CASSYSRKSGGPNEQFF	TGTGCCAGCAGCTACTCGAGGAAGAGCGGGGGGCCCAATGAGCAGTTCTTC
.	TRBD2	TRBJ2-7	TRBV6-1	CVSSRGGGSSYEQYF	TGTGTCAGCAGCCGGGGCGGGGGGTCTTCCTACGAGCAGTACTTC